The present T cell receptor beta chain was sequenced within a study of cytomegalovirus exposure and HLA in healthy donors. Notes on the study in general: Whilst most TCR sequences proved rare, a subset of public TCRs occurred across many donors.

It was with 60 Vbeta and 13 Jbeta primers that the PCR ran. Libraries were prepared by immunoSEQ multiplex PCR; TCRdb keeps only in-frame clonotypes and omits some of them. The profile shows around 79,000 clones, about 69% of them singletons. For this clone: As yet, its antigen is unknown. Additional DNA sequences in this sample encode the identical CDR3.

The sample taken for sequencing was PBMCs. The sequence was obtained from a woman aged 40-49 years in good health and CMV-seropositive.

The CDR3 nucleotides read TGTGCCAGCAGCCAACTACTTTCGGGGGGGCGAGGCGGCTACACCTTC. Protein: CASSQLLSGGRGGYTF. V gene TRBV4-2 combines with J gene TRBJ1-2; maybe TRBD1 (6 bases). Trimming removed 2 bases at V and 8 bases at J, with 21 bases between. CDR1 and CDR2 (germline): LGHNA, YNFKEQ. This CDR3 has 16 amino acids.